This T cell receptor (beta chain) appears in the sequencing data of a study of CD8 T cells in Susac syndrome. It was with random hexamers that about 0.45 to 1 ug RNA was reverse transcribed. TCRdb reanalysed the immunoSEQ multiplex PCR reads using MiXCR and keeps one entry per CDR3 protein. In the table there are a few hundred thousand distinct CDR3 sequences, about 90% of which are singletons. The CDR3 sequence is 16 residues long. With 4 bases clipped from V and 6 bases from J, the junction kept 12 bases outside the gene matches. The germline gives CDR1 SEHNR, CDR2 FQNEAQ (reference sequence). This receptor was obtained from a human donor with multiple sclerosis. Sequencing was performed on CD8+ T cells from PBMCs. The chain recombines TRBV7-9 with TRBJ1-2; 9 bases align to TRBD1. CDR3 protein: CASSWGLTGGMDGYTF. The DNA of the CDR3 is TGTGCCAGCAGCTGGGGGCTGACAGGGGGAATGGATGGCTACACCTTC. The full variable domain, rest sourced from reference TRBV7-9 and TRBJ1-2, is DTGVSQNPRHKITKRGQNVTFRCDPISEHNRLYWYRQTLGQGPEFLTYFQNEAQLEKSRLLSDRFSAERPKGSFSTLEIQRTEQGDSAMYLCASSWGLTGGMDGYTFGSGTRLTVV.